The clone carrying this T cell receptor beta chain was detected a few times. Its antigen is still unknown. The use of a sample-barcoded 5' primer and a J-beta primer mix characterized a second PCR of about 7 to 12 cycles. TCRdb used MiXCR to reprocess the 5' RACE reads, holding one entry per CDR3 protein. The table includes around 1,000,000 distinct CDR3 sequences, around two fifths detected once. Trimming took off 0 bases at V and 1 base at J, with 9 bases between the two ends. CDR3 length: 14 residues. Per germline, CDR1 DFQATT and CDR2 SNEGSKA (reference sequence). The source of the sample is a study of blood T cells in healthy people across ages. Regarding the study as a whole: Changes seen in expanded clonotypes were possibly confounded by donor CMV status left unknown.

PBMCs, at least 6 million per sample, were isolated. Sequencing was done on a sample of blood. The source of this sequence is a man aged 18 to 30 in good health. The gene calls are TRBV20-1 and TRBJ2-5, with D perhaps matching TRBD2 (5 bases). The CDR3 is CSARDLSGQETQYF. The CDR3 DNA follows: TGCAGTGCTAGAGATCTCAGCGGCCAAGAGACCCAGTACTTC.